This T cell receptor (beta chain) was captured by sequencing in a study of blood T cell repertoires in COVID-19. Looking at the study overall: T cells, B-cell-depleted T cells, or PBMCs supplied cDNA or gDNA.

Methods used by the authors: Counts of nucleated cells, estimated from reference gene primer amplification, were obtained. The method was immunoSEQ multiplex PCR; TCRdb's version includes in-frame clones alone and lacks a portion of them. V, J and clone size derive from that table, while D and trimming were established from the DNA sequence. The sample carries about 70,000 clones, 87% recorded once. The source of this sequence is a young woman with acute or convalescent COVID-19. The specimen sequenced was peripheral blood.

The DNA for the CDR3 is TGCGCCAGCAGCCAAGGGGGGGGCTCGGGCTATGGCTACACCTTC. Its protein is CASSQGGGSGYGYTF. The V and J genes are TRBV4-3 and TRBJ1-2; tentatively, D is TRBD1 (6 bases). Germline V gene sequence: CDR1 LGHNA, CDR2 YSLEER. The CDR3 extends over 15 amino acids. The ends were cut back, 1 base at V and 4 bases at J, with 13 bases in the middle.